The clone carrying this TCR beta chain was seen a single time. This record comes from a study of T cell responses to AZD1222 COVID-19 vaccine. CDR1 is LGHNA and CDR2 is YNFKEQ in the germline V gene. The CDR3 consists of 21 residues. Trimming pared 4 bases from V and 0 bases from J, leaving 25 bases between. The assay was immunoSEQ multiplex PCR, and TCRdb's table has in-frame clones only and misses some. The sample has roughly 150,000 clones; about 93% are singletons. This chain uses TRBV4-2 with TRBJ2-6; D might be TRBD2 (7 bases). The sequencing used peripheral blood, collected 28 days after the second AZD1222 dose. The TCR comes from an adult who received the AZD1222 COVID-19 vaccine. The CDR3 bases are TGTGCCAGCAGCCCGGGAAGAGGGGGGCTAGCGGCTAACTCTGGGGCCAACGTCCTGACTTTC. Its protein product is CASSPGRGGLAANSGANVLTF.